The sample holds a few counts of the clone carrying this TCR beta chain. This sample was taken from a study of human T cells and chemical hapten exposure. TCRdb reanalysed the RACE reads using MiXCR and keeps one entry per CDR3 protein. The table has some 90,000 distinct CDR3 sequences, about 8.6% seen once; the top ten hold approximately 2.8%. Trimming shortened V by 1 base and J by 0 bases, and 13 bases separated the two germline ends. The CDR3 is 16 residues long. Germline values: CDR1 MDHEN, CDR2 SYDVKM. The time point here: healthy volunteer bleed at 2 weeks. Unfractionated whole blood was the source from which total RNA was extracted.

The V and J genes are TRBV28 and TRBJ2-7, with D unresolved. The sequence came from a female donor in good health. Some clones in this sample may be carry-over from other donors' samples. The sequencing input was whole blood. CDR3 loop: CASSLLVAGSSYEQYF. Here the CDR3 DNA reads TGTGCCAGCAGTTTATTAGTGGCCGGCTCCTCCTACGAGCAGTACTTC. Together with reference TRBV28 and TRBJ2-7, the CDR3 gives the full variable domain: DVKVTQSSRYLVKRTGEKVFLECVQDMDHENMFWYRQDPGLGLRLIYFSYDVKMKEKGDIPEGYSVSREKKERFSLILESASTNQTSMYLCASSLLVAGSSYEQYFGPGTRLTVT.